The 26 T cell receptor beta chains below all came from one sample that was sequenced in a study of regulatory T cells in long-lasting Graves disease. To make TCR beta libraries, researchers used iRepertoire HTBI primers and Arm-PCR of CDR3 regions. One entry per CDR3 protein results from TCRdb running MiXCR on the multiplex PCR reads. The sample contains 300,000 to 400,000 distinct CDR3 sequences, about 14% of which appear only once. Time point denoted: newly diagnosed GD, antithyroid drugs for less than 3 months. PBMC RNA served as the TCR library source. Sequences were derived from peripheral blood mononuclear cells (PBMCs), sampled at new diagnosis, from a patient treated with antithyroid drugs. The receptors stem from a female donor with Graves disease.

This clonotype was seen repeatedly, ten times or more. The chain has TRBV27 and TRBJ2-2; a weak D match, TRBD1 (7 bases). This CDR3 contains 16 residues. Germline-derived CDR1 and CDR2 are MNHEY and SMNVEV (reference sequence). Trimming left V 0 bases short and J 7 bases short, with 15 bases between. CDR3 bases: TGTGCCAGCAGTTTATCGTCAGGGGGAGGTGACGGGGAGCTGTTTTTT. Translation gives CASSLSSGGGDGELFF.

This chain connects TRBV7-3 to TRBJ2-7, with TRBD1 as a possible D gene (7 bases). Germline V gene data show CDR1 as SGHTA and CDR2 as FQGTGA. The V end lost 8 bases, the J end lost 4 bases, and 18 bases lay between the germline ends. The CDR3 has 14 residues. CDR3 loop: CASSGDRPPYEQYF. CDR3 sequence (DNA): TGTGCCAGCTCGGGGGACAGACCACCTTACGAGCAGTACTTC.

This clonotype was seen at least ten times. The chain couples TRBV20-1 to TRBJ2-7, with a weak D call TRBD2 (6 bases). The CDR3 covers 12 residues. Germline CDR1 and CDR2: DFQATT and SNEGSKA (reference sequence). V gave up 0 bases and J gave up 5 bases, with 8 bases separating them. The CDR3 is CSARDGRNEQYF. The CDR3 DNA reads TGCAGTGCTAGAGATGGGAGGAACGAGCAGTACTTC.

This clonotype has a handful of counts. The gene calls are TRBV20-1 and TRBJ2-1; D unresolved. Germline V gene lookup returns CDR1 DFQATT and CDR2 SNEGSKA (reference sequence). The ends were cut back, 2 bases at V and 14 bases at J, with 16 bases in the middle. The CDR3 extends over 12 amino acids. The CDR3 nucleotides read TGCAGTGCTAGATCTTTAGGTGGGCCTGAGTTCTTC. This gives the protein CSARSLGGPEFF.

In regard to this clonotype: With a much larger clone just one base away, this may be a read error. The chain is built from TRBV7-9 and TRBJ2-1; D may be TRBD1 (6 bases). V was shortened by 6 bases and J by 13 bases, with 28 bases between the two germline ends. The CDR3 is 16 residues long. Germline assignment: CDR1 SEHNR and CDR2 FQNEAQ (reference sequence). In DNA form, the CDR3 reads TGTGCCAGCAGTCCCCTAGGGGGTTCGACGGACGGCATTCAGTTCTTC. Translation: CASSPLGGSTDGIQFF. Full variable domain (remainder filled in from reference TRBV7-9 and TRBJ2-1): DTGVSQNPRHKITKRGQNVTFRCDPISEHNRLYWYRQTLGQGPEFLTYFQNEAQLEKSRLLSDRFSAERPKGSFSTLEIQRTEQGDSAMYLCASSPLGGSTDGIQFFGPGTRLTVL.

This chain connects TRBV18 to TRBJ2-2; D gene ambiguous. With 4 bases removed from V and 2 bases from J, the gap between germline ends came to 8 bases. This CDR3 has 14 amino acids. The V gene's germline CDR1 is KGHSH and CDR2 LQKENI. CDR3 residues: CASSLRTNTGELFF. For the CDR3, the DNA is TGTGCCAGCTCACTCAGAACTAACACCGGGGAGCTGTTTTTT. The full variable domain, with the rest looked up from reference TRBV18 and TRBJ2-2, is NAGVMQNPRHLVRRRGQEARLRCSPMKGHSHVYWYRQLPEEGLKFMVYLQKENIIDESGMPKERFSAEFPKEGPSILRIQQVVRGDSAAYFCASSLRTNTGELFFGEGSRLTVL.

This clonotype appeared many times. The chain carries TRBV11-2 and TRBJ2-7, with D perhaps matching TRBD1 or TRBD2 (5 bases each). Looked up from germline, CDR1 is SGHAT and CDR2 is FQNNGV. This CDR3 is built from 15 residues. V dropped 7 bases and J dropped 3 bases, with 19 bases sitting between them. CDR3 residues: CASTPGWDGVYEQYF. CDR3 DNA: TGTGCCAGCACGCCTGGGTGGGACGGGGTCTACGAGCAGTACTTC.

This clonotype was recorded at least ten times. This chain links TRBV6-1 with TRBJ2-5; 8 bases are shared with TRBD1. The CDR3 contains 14 residues. Trimming took 5 bases from V and 11 from J; bases not matched to a gene: 13. CDR1 is MNHNS, CDR2 SASEGT, per germline. The CDR3 bases are TGTGCCAGCAGTAATCAAGGACAGGGTGGTTCGCAGTACTTC. The encoded protein is CASSNQGQGGSQYF.

The chain is built from TRBV6-1 and TRBJ1-3, with D uncertain. The ends were cut back, 6 bases at V and 4 bases at J, with 13 bases in the middle. There are 14 residues in the CDR3. The germline V gene has CDR1 MNHNS and CDR2 SASEGT. CDR3 sequence reads: CASSPAKPGNTIYF. For the CDR3, the DNA is TGTGCCAGCAGCCCGGCGAAGCCCGGAAACACCATATATTTT.

Remarks on this clonotype: Since a much larger clone is just one base distant, this may be a read error. The chain recombines TRBV27 with TRBJ2-1; 15 bases are shared with TRBD2. V was pared by 4 bases and J by 9 bases, with 4 bases of the junction left unmatched. This CDR3 contains 15 residues. CDR1 MNHEY and CDR2 SMNVEV come from the germline V gene (reference sequence). CDR3 region: CASSYGLAGGSEQFF. The DNA of the CDR3 is TGTGCCAGCAGTTACGGACTAGCGGGAGGGAGTGAGCAGTTCTTC.

This clonotype was counted at least ten times. The CDR3 nucleotides read TGTGCCAGCGGAACCGGGACAGATGCCGAGCAGTACTTC. It specifies CASGTGTDAEQYF. The rearrangement links TRBV27 to TRBJ2-7; 7 bases fit TRBD1. The germline gives CDR1 MNHEY, CDR2 SMNVEV (reference sequence). V dropped 8 bases and J dropped 6; count of bases not matched to a gene: 10. The CDR3 extends over 13 amino acids.

At least ten counts were recorded for this clonotype. The chain has TRBV3-1 and TRBJ1-1, with TRBD1 as a possible D gene (6 bases). Per the germline V gene, CDR1 is LGHDT and CDR2 is YNNKEL (reference sequence). Trimming removed 0 bases at V and 1 base at J, with 18 bases between. The length of the CDR3 is 18 residues. The chain's CDR3 is CASSQDIGRGSTNTEAFF. In DNA form, the CDR3 reads TGTGCCAGCAGCCAAGATATCGGCAGGGGTTCAACGAACACTGAAGCTTTCTTT.

For this clonotype: A much bigger clone sits one base away, suggesting this may be a read error. This CDR3 fails to terminate in the conserved phenylalanine or tryptophan, so it likely reflects a read error. The rearrangement uses TRBV2 and TRBJ1-2; D is possibly TRBD1 (5 bases). Germline values: CDR1 SNHLY, CDR2 FYNNEI. Trimming shortened V by 6 bases and J by 2 bases, and 10 bases separated the two germline ends. This CDR3 comprises 13 residues. The CDR3: CASRGTRNYGYTL. In DNA form, the CDR3 reads TGTGCCAGCAGGGGGACGCGAAACTATGGCTACACCCTC.

This sequence joins TRBV19 and TRBJ1-5, with no clear D. The CDR3 length is 20 residues. The germline V gene has CDR1 LNHDA and CDR2 SQIVND (reference sequence). V was trimmed by 5 bases and J by 0 bases, leaving 26 bases between them. CDR3 region: CASSSGVLGWGYRSNQPQHF. The CDR3 coding sequence is TGTGCCAGTAGTTCTGGAGTGTTGGGCTGGGGATATCGTAGCAATCAGCCCCAGCATTTT.

This clonotype was seen repeatedly, ten times or more. The chain uses TRBV6-2 or TRBV6-3 and TRBJ2-5, with 9 bases fitting TRBD1. The germline V gene encodes CDR1 MNHEY and CDR2 SVGEGT. V shed 2 bases and J 2 bases; nucleotides not matched to a gene: 9. The CDR3 is made up of 17 amino acids. The DNA of the CDR3 is TGTGCCAGCAGTTACCCTACCGGACAGGGGCCGCAAGAGACCCAGTACTTC. Translated, it gives CASSYPTGQGPQETQYF.

This clonotype was found many times. The genes are TRBV29-1 and TRBJ1-2, with 8 bases identical to TRBD1. The germline V gene has CDR1 SQVTM and CDR2 ANQGSEA. J lost 3 bases, V lost 7 bases, and 7 bases had no gene match. This CDR3 has 13 amino acids. CDR3 in amino acids: CSAKQGADYGYTF. In DNA form, the CDR3 reads TGCAGCGCTAAGCAGGGGGCGGACTATGGCTACACCTTC.

The table lists this clonotype with many counts. The chain employs TRBV10-2 and TRBJ1-1; D is perhaps TRBD1 (5 bases). Trimming took 3 bases from V and 11 from J, leaving 13 bases between them. Looked up from germline, CDR1 is WSHSY and CDR2 is SAAADI. This CDR3 is 12 amino acids long. CDR3 loop: CASSDPGKRAFF. Here the CDR3 DNA reads TGCGCCAGCAGTGACCCAGGGAAGAGGGCTTTCTTT.

In its sample, this clonotype was seen many times. The chain links TRBV20-1 to TRBJ1-2; D is perhaps TRBD1 (5 bases). CDR1 and CDR2 (germline): DFQATT, SNEGSKA (reference sequence). The CDR3 is made up of 15 amino acids. Trimming pared 5 bases from V and 0 bases from J, leaving 16 bases between. CDR3 residues: CSALGLSITNYGYTF. The CDR3 nucleotides are TGCAGTGCTTTGGGGCTAAGCATTACTAACTATGGCTACACCTTC.

This chain connects TRBV15 to TRBJ2-6; unclear D gene. This CDR3 is built from 16 residues. Germline values: CDR1 LNHNV, CDR2 YYDKDF (reference sequence). V lost 1 base and J lost 2, with 9 bases in between. The CDR3 DNA sequence: TGTGCCACCAGCAGAGGGATCTCTACTGGGGCCAACGTCCTGACTTTC. Translated: CATSRGISTGANVLTF. The full variable domain, with the rest looked up from reference TRBV15 and TRBJ2-6, is DAMVIQNPRYQVTQFGKPVTLSCSQTLNHNVMYWYQQKSSQAPKLLFHYYDKDFNNEADTPDNFQSRRPNTSFCFLDIRSPGLGDTAMYLCATSRGISTGANVLTFGAGSRLTVL.

This clonotype came up many times. This chain connects TRBV10-3 to TRBJ1-5; 7 bases line up with TRBD1. CDR1 and CDR2 (germline): ENHRY, SYGVKD. The CDR3 runs to 16 residues. The J segment lost 5 bases and the V segment lost 0 bases, leaving 7 bases of the junction unmatched. CDR3 region: CAISESDRKAYQPQHF. CDR3 sequence (DNA): TGTGCCATCAGTGAGTCGGACAGGAAGGCTTATCAGCCCCAGCATTTT.

This clonotype was found many times. This chain connects TRBV29-1 to TRBJ1-2; D possibly corresponds to TRBD1 (6 bases). This CDR3 spans 12 amino acids. In germline, CDR1 is SQVTM, CDR2 ANQGSEA. Trimming stripped 3 bases from V and 2 bases from J, with 7 bases between. DNA of the CDR3: TGCAGCGTTGAGGGACAAAACTATGGCTACACCTTC. The encoded protein is CSVEGQNYGYTF.

The chain joins TRBV28 to TRBJ1-1; 10 nucleotides align to TRBD1. V dropped 3 bases and J dropped 7; count of bases not matched to a gene: 5. Germline values: CDR1 MDHEN, CDR2 SYDVKM. There are 14 residues in the CDR3. The CDR3 loop is CASSLTGGGFEAFF. The CDR3 DNA sequence: TGTGCCAGCAGTTTGACAGGGGGCGGCTTTGAAGCTTTCTTT. The full variable domain, with the rest looked up from reference TRBV28 and TRBJ1-1, is DVKVTQSSRYLVKRTGEKVFLECVQDMDHENMFWYRQDPGLGLRLIYFSYDVKMKEKGDIPEGYSVSREKKERFSLILESASTNQTSMYLCASSLTGGGFEAFFGQGTRLTVV.

This clonotype was detected many times. V usage is TRBV14 and J usage is TRBJ2-1; D gene unclear. Germline V gene data show CDR1 as SGHDN and CDR2 as FVKESK. CDR3 length: 15 residues. V was cut by 3 bases and J by 2 bases, with 11 bases left in between. The DNA for the CDR3 is TGTGCCAGCAGCCAGTACCCCGCCGCCTACAATGAGCAGTTCTTC. Amino acid sequence: CASSQYPAAYNEQFF.

The rearrangement uses TRBV3-1 and TRBJ2-5, with 11 bases lining up with TRBD2. Germline CDR1 is LGHDT and CDR2 is YNNKEL (reference sequence). J was trimmed by 5 bases and V by 1 base; bases with no gene match: 15. This CDR3 is 19 amino acids long. The CDR3 sequence: CASSQGIRLAGPVRETQYF. CDR3 bases: TGTGCCAGCAGCCAAGGAATCAGACTAGCGGGACCCGTACGGGAGACCCAGTACTTC.

Many counts were recorded for this clonotype. The rearrangement joins TRBV2 to TRBJ2-2; D call uncertain. Germline V gives CDR1 SNHLY, CDR2 FYNNEI. V lost 2 bases and J lost 7, with 8 bases in between. The CDR3 loop spans 13 amino acids. CDR3 in DNA: TGTGCCAGCAGTGAACGAGGAATCGGGGAGCTGTTTTTT. Its protein is CASSERGIGELFF. The full variable domain, with the rest looked up from reference TRBV2 and TRBJ2-2, is EPEVTQTPSHQVTQMGQEVILRCVPISNHLYFYWYRQILGQKVEFLVSFYNNEISEKSEIFDDQFSVERPDGSNFTLKIRSTKLEDSAMYFCASSERGIGELFFGEGSRLTVL.

This clonotype has at least ten counts. The chain links TRBV10-2 to TRBJ2-7; maybe TRBD1 (5 bases). Germline-derived CDR1 and CDR2 are WSHSY and SAAADI. CDR3 length: 14 amino acids. The germline V and J ends were trimmed by 4 bases and 2 bases, with 12 bases remaining between them. The CDR3 is CASSVEYRTYEQYF. DNA for the CDR3: TGCGCCAGCAGTGTTGAGTACAGGACCTACGAGCAGTACTTC.